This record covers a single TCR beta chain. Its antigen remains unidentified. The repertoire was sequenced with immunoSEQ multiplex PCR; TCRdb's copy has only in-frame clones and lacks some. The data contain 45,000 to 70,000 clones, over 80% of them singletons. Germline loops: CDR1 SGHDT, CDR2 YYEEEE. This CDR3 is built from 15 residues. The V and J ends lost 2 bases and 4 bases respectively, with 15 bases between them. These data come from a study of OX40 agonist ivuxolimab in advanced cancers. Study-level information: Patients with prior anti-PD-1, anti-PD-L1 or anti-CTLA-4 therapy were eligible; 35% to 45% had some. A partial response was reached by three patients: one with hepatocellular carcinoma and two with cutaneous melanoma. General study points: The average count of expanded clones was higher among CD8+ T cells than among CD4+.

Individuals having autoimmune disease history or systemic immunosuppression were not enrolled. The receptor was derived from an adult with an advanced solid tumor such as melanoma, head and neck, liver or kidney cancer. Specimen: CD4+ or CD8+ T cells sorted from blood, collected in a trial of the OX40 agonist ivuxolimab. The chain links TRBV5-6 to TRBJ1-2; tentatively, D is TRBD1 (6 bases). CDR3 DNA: TGTGCCAGCAGCTTCCCTCGCGGGGACACCTATGGCTACACCTTC. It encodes CASSFPRGDTYGYTF.